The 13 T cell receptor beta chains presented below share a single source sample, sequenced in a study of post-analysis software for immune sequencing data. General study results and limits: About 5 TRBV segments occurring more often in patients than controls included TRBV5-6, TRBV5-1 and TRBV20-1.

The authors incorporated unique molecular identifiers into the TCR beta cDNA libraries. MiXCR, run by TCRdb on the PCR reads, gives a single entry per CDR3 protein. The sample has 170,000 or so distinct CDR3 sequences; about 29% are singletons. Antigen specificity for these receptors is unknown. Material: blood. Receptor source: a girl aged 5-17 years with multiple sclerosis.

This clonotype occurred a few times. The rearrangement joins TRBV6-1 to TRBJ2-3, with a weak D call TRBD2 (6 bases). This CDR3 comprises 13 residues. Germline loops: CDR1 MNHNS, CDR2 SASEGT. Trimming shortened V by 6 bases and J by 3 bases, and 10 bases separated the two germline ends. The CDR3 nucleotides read TGTGCCAGCAGACGGGAGAGGACAGATACGCAGTATTTT. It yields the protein CASRRERTDTQYF.

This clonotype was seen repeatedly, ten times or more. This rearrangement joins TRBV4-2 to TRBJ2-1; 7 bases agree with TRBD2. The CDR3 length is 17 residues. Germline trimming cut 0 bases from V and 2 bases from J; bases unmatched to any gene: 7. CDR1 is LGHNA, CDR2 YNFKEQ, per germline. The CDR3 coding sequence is TGTGCCAGCAGCCAAGATTACCTAGCGGAGACCTACAATGAGCAGTTCTTC. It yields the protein CASSQDYLAETYNEQFF.

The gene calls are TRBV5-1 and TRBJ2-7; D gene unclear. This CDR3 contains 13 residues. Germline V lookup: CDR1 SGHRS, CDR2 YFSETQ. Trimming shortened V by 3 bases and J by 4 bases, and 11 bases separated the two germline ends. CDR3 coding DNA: TGCGCCAGCAGCTATGGACCCGCTTACGAGCAGTACTTC. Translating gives CASSYGPAYEQYF.

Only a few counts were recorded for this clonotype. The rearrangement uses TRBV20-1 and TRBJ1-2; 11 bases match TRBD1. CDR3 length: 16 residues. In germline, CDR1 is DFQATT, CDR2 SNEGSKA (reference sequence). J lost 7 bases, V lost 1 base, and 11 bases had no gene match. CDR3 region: CSARGRRTGGVGGYTF. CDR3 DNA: TGCAGTGCTAGAGGAAGGAGGACAGGGGGCGTTGGTGGCTACACCTTC.

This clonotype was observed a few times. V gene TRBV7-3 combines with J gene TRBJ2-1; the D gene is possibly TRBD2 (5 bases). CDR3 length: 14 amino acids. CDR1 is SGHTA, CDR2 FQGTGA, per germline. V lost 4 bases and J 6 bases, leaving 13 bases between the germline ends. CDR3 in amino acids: CASSYLTRTNEQFF. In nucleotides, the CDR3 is TGTGCCAGCAGCTACCTCACTAGGACCAATGAGCAGTTCTTC.

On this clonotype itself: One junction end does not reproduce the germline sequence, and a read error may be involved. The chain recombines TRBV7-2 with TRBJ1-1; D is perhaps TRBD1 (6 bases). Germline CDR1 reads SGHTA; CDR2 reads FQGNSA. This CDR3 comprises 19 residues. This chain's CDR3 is CAGSPDTGRGGPGNTEAFF. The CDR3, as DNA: TGTGCCGGCAGCCCAGATACAGGGAGAGGGGGTCCAGGGAACACTGAAGCTTTCTTT.

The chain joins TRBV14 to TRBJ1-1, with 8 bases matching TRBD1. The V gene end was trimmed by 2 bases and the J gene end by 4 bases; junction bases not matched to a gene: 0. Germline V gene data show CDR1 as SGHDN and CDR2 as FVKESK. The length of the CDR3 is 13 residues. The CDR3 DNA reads TGTGCCAGCAGCCAACAGGGGGCCACTGAAGCTTTCTTT. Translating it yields CASSQQGATEAFF. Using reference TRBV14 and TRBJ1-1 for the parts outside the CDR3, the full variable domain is EAGVTQFPSHSVIEKGQTVTLRCDPISGHDNLYWYRRVMGKEIKFLLHFVKESKQDESGMPNNRFLAERTGGTYSTLKVQPAELEDSGVYFCASSQQGATEAFFGQGTRLTVV.

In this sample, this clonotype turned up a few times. CDR3 in amino acids: CASLGTGGANVLTF. The CDR3 DNA sequence: TGTGCCAGTCTAGGGACCGGTGGGGCCAACGTCCTGACTTTC. The chain combines TRBV19 with TRBJ2-6; possibly TRBD1 or TRBD2 for D (5 bases each). The ends were cut back, 8 bases at V and 3 bases at J, with 11 bases in the middle. Germline CDR1 is LNHDA and CDR2 is SQIVND (reference sequence). The CDR3 runs to 14 residues.

The chain's CDR3 is CASSPPLETQGKSTEAFF. CDR3 bases: TGTGCCAGCAGCCCCCCCCTGGAAACCCAAGGGAAATCCACTGAAGCTTTCTTT. The chain joins TRBV7-9 to TRBJ1-1; D not certain. The V gene's germline CDR1 is SEHNR and CDR2 FQNEAQ (reference sequence). Trimming shortened V by 5 bases and J by 4 bases, and 26 bases separated the two germline ends. The CDR3 consists of 18 residues. Supplemented by reference TRBV7-9 and TRBJ1-1, the full variable domain reads DTGVSQNPRHKITKRGQNVTFRCDPISEHNRLYWYRQTLGQGPEFLTYFQNEAQLEKSRLLSDRFSAERPKGSFSTLEIQRTEQGDSAMYLCASSPPLETQGKSTEAFFGQGTRLTVV.

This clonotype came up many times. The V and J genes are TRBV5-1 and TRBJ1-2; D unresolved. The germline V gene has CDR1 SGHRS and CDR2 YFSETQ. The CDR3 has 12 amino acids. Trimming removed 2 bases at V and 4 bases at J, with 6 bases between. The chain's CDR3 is CASSFRGYGYTF. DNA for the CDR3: TGCGCCAGCAGCTTCCGGGGCTATGGCTACACCTTC.

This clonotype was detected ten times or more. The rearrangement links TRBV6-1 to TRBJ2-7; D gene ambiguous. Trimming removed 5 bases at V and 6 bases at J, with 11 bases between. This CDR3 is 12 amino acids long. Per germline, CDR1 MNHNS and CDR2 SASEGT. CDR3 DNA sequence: TGTGCCAGCAGTCTGTACAGCAGCGAGCAGTACTTC. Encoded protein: CASSLYSSEQYF.

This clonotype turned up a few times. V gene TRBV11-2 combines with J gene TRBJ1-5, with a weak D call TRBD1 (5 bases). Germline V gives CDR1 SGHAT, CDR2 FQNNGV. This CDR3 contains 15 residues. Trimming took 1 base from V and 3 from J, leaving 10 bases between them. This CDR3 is CASSLGQGNNQPQHF. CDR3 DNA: TGTGCCAGCAGCTTAGGGCAGGGCAACAATCAGCCCCAGCATTTT.

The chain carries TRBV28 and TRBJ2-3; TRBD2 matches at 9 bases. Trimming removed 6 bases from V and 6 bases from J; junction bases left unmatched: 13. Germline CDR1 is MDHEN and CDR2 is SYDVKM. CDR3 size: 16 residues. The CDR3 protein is CASSPPSSGDRDTQYF. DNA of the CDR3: TGTGCCAGCAGCCCTCCCTCTAGCGGGGACCGGGATACGCAGTATTTT.